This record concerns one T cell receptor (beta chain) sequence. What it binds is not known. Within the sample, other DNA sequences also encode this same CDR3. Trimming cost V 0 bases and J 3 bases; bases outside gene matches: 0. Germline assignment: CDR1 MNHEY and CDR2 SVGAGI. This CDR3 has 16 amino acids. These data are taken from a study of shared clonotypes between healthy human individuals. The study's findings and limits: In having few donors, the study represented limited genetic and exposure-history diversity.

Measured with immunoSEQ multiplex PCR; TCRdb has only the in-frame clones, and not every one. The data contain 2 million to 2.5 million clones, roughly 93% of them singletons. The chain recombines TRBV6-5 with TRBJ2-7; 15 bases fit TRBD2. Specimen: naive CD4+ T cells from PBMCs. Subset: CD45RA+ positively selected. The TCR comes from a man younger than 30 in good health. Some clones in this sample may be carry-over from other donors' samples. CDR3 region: CASSYSGLAGGYEQYF. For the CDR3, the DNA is TGTGCCAGCAGTTACTCGGGACTAGCGGGAGGCTACGAGCAGTACTTC.